These 11 T cell receptor beta chains share one sample of origin, sequenced in a study of blood T cell repertoires in COVID-19. Method: immunoSEQ multiplex PCR; TCRdb's copy keeps in-frame clones and lacks some. The sample includes 250,000 to 350,000 clones, around 89% of them seen just once. Sequences were obtained from peripheral blood. All receptors come from a woman between 50 and 59 years old with COVID-19, enrolled during active disease.

The chain recombines TRBV6-5 with TRBJ1-5; no definite D call. The V end was cut by 6 bases, the J end by 2 bases, with 11 bases between. The CDR3 has 14 amino acids. Germline loops: CDR1 MNHEY, CDR2 SVGAGI. The CDR3 reads CASREGGGNQPQHF. The CDR3 DNA reads as TGTGCCAGCAGGGAGGGTGGCGGCAATCAGCCCCAGCATTTT.

Comment on this clone: The sample holds other DNA sequences that translate to the same CDR3. The chain is built from TRBV27 and TRBJ2-5; a possible D gene is TRBD2 (6 bases). CDR1 and CDR2 from the germline V gene are MNHEY and SMNVEV (reference sequence). The CDR3 has 13 residues. V lost 4 bases to trimming and J lost 2 bases, with 8 bases between them. DNA for the CDR3: TGTGCCAGCAGTTCGGGACTGCAAGAGACCCAGTACTTC. Protein product: CASSSGLQETQYF.

The chain links TRBV10-1 to TRBJ1-6, with 10 bases identical to TRBD1. V gave up 5 bases and J gave up 10 bases; unmatched junction bases: 5. This CDR3 comprises 14 residues. Germline V gives CDR1 WNHNN, CDR2 SYGVQD (reference sequence). CDR3: CASSRGTGESPLHF. DNA for the CDR3: TGCGCCAGCAGTCGAGGGACAGGGGAATCACCCCTCCACTTT.

CDR3 loop: CASSLWREYSYNEQFF. CDR3 nucleotide sequence: TGTGCCAGCAGCTTGTGGCGGGAGTACTCCTACAATGAGCAGTTCTTC. The rearrangement links TRBV5-6 to TRBJ2-1, with TRBD2 identical over 7 bases. Germline values: CDR1 SGHDT, CDR2 YYEEEE. This CDR3 spans 16 amino acids. Trimming at V came to 1 base and at J to 0 bases, leaving 4 bases not matched to a gene.

The chain carries TRBV30 and TRBJ2-7; 7 nucleotides align to TRBD2. Looked up from germline, CDR1 is GTSNPN and CDR2 is SVGIG (reference sequence). The CDR3 has 14 residues. V lost 5 bases to trimming and J lost 3 bases; unmatched junction nucleotides: 10. The CDR3 DNA is TGTGCCTGGGTAAGAGCGGGAATCAACTACGAGCAGTACTTC. Residues: CAWVRAGINYEQYF.

V gene TRBV7-9 combines with J gene TRBJ1-2; TRBD1 matches at 9 bases. The CDR3 sequence is 15 residues long. Losses at the gene ends were 4 bases for V and 3 bases for J; bases not matched to a gene: 6. Germline V lookup: CDR1 SEHNR, CDR2 FQNEAQ (reference sequence). The CDR3 DNA reads as TGTGCCAGCAGCTGGGGACAGGGCGTGGACTATGGCTACACCTTC. Protein product: CASSWGQGVDYGYTF.

The rearrangement uses TRBV19 and TRBJ1-5, with a possible D match to TRBD1 (6 bases). V shed 5 bases and J shed 4 bases, with 15 bases lying between them. The CDR3 contains 15 residues. CDR1 and CDR2 (germline): LNHDA, SQIVND (reference sequence). CDR3 region: CASSVQTGLNQPQHF. The CDR3 DNA sequence: TGTGCCAGTAGTGTACAGACAGGTTTAAATCAGCCCCAGCATTTT. Based on the CDR3 plus reference TRBV19 and TRBJ1-5, the full variable domain is DGGITQSPKYLFRKEGQNVTLSCEQNLNHDAMYWYRQDPGQGLRLIYYSQIVNDFQKGDIAEGYSVSREKKESFPLTVTSAQKNPTAFYLCASSVQTGLNQPQHFGDGTRLSIL.

V gene TRBV7-9 combines with J gene TRBJ2-3; no clear D. The CDR3 extends over 14 amino acids. Trimming left V 0 bases short and J 0 bases short, with 4 bases between. Germline CDR1 reads SEHNR; CDR2 reads FQNEAQ (reference sequence). The CDR3: CASSLALSTDTQYF. DNA of the CDR3: TGTGCCAGCAGCTTAGCTCTCAGCACAGATACGCAGTATTTT. The variable domain in full, completed from reference TRBV7-9 and TRBJ2-3, reads DTGVSQNPRHKITKRGQNVTFRCDPISEHNRLYWYRQTLGQGPEFLTYFQNEAQLEKSRLLSDRFSAERPKGSFSTLEIQRTEQGDSAMYLCASSLALSTDTQYFGPGTRLTVL.

This clone was seen once. Other nucleotide sequences from this sample produce the same CDR3. The V and J genes are TRBV5-1 and TRBJ2-1; 12 bases align to TRBD2. The V gene's germline CDR1 is SGHRS and CDR2 YFSETQ. This CDR3 has 14 residues. The V and J ends lost 4 bases and 7 bases, in that order; junction bases with no gene match: 3. CDR3 in DNA: TGCGCCAGCAGCCTGACTAGCGGGAGAAATGAGCAGTTCTTC. Amino acid sequence: CASSLTSGRNEQFF.

The chain combines TRBV7-9 with TRBJ1-1; D gene ambiguous. The CDR3 extends over 16 amino acids. Germline V gene sequence: CDR1 SEHNR, CDR2 FQNEAQ (reference sequence). V was cut by 5 bases and J by 6 bases, with 22 bases left in between. The CDR3 protein is CASSPKGGEGAPEAFF. The CDR3 nucleotides are TGTGCCAGCAGCCCGAAGGGTGGGGAGGGCGCCCCTGAAGCTTTCTTT.

The genes are TRBV5-1 and TRBJ1-1; perhaps TRBD1 as D (5 bases). The CDR3 is 15 residues long. Trimming removed 3 bases at V and 2 bases at J, with 14 bases between. The germline CDR1 and CDR2 sequences are SGHRS and YFSETQ. In DNA form, the CDR3 reads TGCGCCAGCAGCTACGGTGAGACAGTCAACACTGAAGCTTTCTTT. Its protein product is CASSYGETVNTEAFF.